The entry that follows covers one T cell receptor beta chain sequence. The antigen is not known. This record comes from a study of T cell responses to AZD1222 COVID-19 vaccine. Study observations and caveats: Seropositivity was recorded at baseline in only a handful of AZD1222 recipients. Females outnumbered males among donors, who were mostly white British; clonal diversity was possibly underestimated.

The germline gives CDR1 SGHRS, CDR2 YFSETQ. The CDR3 has 18 residues. Germline trimming cut 3 bases from V and 1 base from J; bases unmatched to any gene: 6. Clones were read by immunoSEQ multiplex PCR, and TCRdb kept only the in-frame ones, dropping some. Of approximately 140,000 clones detected, 90% to 95% appear once; the ten largest clones hold over 1.1%. This receptor was taken from an adult in good health. This material consisted of peripheral blood, taken on day 0 of AZD1222 vaccination. The chain employs TRBV5-1 and TRBJ2-3; 15 bases map to TRBD2. CDR3 nucleotides: TGCGCCAGCAGCTCCGGACTAGCGGGGGGGCCCCGCACAGATACGCAGTATTTT. This sequence encodes CASSSGLAGGPRTDTQYF.